Listed here is a single T cell receptor (beta chain). As yet, its antigen is unknown. The sample comes from a study of B cell selection in AIRE deficiency. Findings of the study overall: Shared Treg sequences had shorter CDR3s, biased toward rearrangements with few non-templated insertions. About 31% of healthy-shared Treg TCRbeta sequences appeared in patient Tconv cells.

The protocol was immunoSEQ multiplex PCR, while the TCRdb copy is restricted to in-frame clones and leaves out a portion. The sample carries 20,000 to 25,000 clones, about 94% recorded once. Sorted regulatory T cells were CD4-positive, CD25-high and CD127-low or negative. This receptor was identified in a human donor with AIRE deficiency. Material: Tregs sorted from PBMCs.

DNA for the CDR3: TGTGCCAGCAGTTTACCTCACTCTAACTATGGCTACACCTTC. Translated: CASSLPHSNYGYTF. The chain has TRBV28 and TRBJ1-2; D not resolved. The germline V gene has CDR1 MDHEN and CDR2 SYDVKM. The CDR3 covers 14 residues. V lost 2 bases, J lost 0 bases, and 7 bases lay in between.